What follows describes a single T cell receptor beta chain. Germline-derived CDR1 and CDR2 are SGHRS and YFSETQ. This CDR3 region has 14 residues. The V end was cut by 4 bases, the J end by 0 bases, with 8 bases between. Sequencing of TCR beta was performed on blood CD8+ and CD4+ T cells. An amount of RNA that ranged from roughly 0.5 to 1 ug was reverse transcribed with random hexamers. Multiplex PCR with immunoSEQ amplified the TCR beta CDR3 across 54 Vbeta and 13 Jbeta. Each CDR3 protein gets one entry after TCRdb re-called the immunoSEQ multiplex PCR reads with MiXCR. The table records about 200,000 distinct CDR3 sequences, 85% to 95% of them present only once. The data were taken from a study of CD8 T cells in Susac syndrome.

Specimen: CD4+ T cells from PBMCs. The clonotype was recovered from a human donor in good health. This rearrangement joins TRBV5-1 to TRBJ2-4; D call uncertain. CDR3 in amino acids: CASSLDIAKNIQYF. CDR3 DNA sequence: TGCGCCAGCAGCCTCGATATAGCCAAAAACATTCAGTACTTC.